Listed here are 23 T cell receptor beta chains from one sample, sequenced in a study of immune cell composition in non-small cell lung cancer. TCRdb's copy holds only in-frame clones and misses some; the assay was immunoSEQ multiplex PCR. The repertoire holds 9,000 to 10,000 clones, about 63% seen once, with about 8.9% in the top ten. What was sequenced was lung tumor tissue. These receptors were taken from a human donor with non-small cell lung cancer.

This chain joins TRBV7-9 and TRBJ1-2; D remains ambiguous. Germline values: CDR1 SEHNR, CDR2 FQNEAQ (reference sequence). The CDR3 consists of 14 residues. V was trimmed by 5 bases and J by 5 bases, leaving 15 bases between them. CDR3 loop: CASSLGRVEYGYTF. CDR3 DNA sequence: TGTGCCAGCAGCCTCGGTAGGGTCGAATATGGCTACACCTTC.

This chain uses TRBV6-5 with TRBJ1-1; D not resolved. Between the trimmed V and J ends, which lost 0 bases and 0 bases, there was a span of 11 bases. Germline V gives CDR1 MNHEY, CDR2 SVGAGI. The CDR3 contains 16 residues. CDR3 coding DNA: TGTGCCAGCAGTTACTCCGACGTGATGGTGAACACTGAAGCTTTCTTT. Protein product: CASSYSDVMVNTEAFF.

The chain is built from TRBV27 and TRBJ2-7; 9 nucleotides agree with TRBD1. The V and J ends lost 5 bases and 3 bases, in that order; junction bases with no gene match: 8. The germline CDR1 and CDR2 sequences are MNHEY and SMNVEV (reference sequence). The CDR3 has 15 residues. The CDR3 region has the DNA TGTGCCAGCAGTACGACAGGGGGGTACGGCTACGAGCAGTACTTC. It encodes CASSTTGGYGYEQYF.

The rearrangement links TRBV19 to TRBJ1-1; TRBD1 might be the D (5 bases). The CDR3 length is 14 residues. CDR1 and CDR2 (germline): LNHDA, SQIVND (reference sequence). V dropped 6 bases and J dropped 4 bases, with 15 bases sitting between them. Written as DNA, the CDR3 is TGTGCCAGTAGAATCGCAGGGTTGAGCACTGAAGCTTTCTTT. This codes for CASRIAGLSTEAFF.

The chain employs TRBV6-1 and TRBJ2-6; D uncertain. The V gene lost 1 base and the J gene lost 0 bases, with 4 bases spanning the gap. The CDR3 runs 15 residues. Germline V gives CDR1 MNHNS, CDR2 SASEGT. The CDR3 region has the DNA TGTGCCAGCAGTGAAGGGGGCTCTGGGGCCAACGTCCTGACTTTC. Encoded protein: CASSEGGSGANVLTF.

The chain has TRBV4-3 and TRBJ2-7, with a weak D call TRBD1 (5 bases). CDR1 is LGHNA and CDR2 is YSLEER in the germline V gene. The CDR3 is 15 residues long. Trimming stripped 0 bases from V and 1 base from J, with 10 bases between. CDR3 in amino acids: CASSQDQQESYEQYF. CDR3 nucleotide sequence: TGCGCCAGCAGCCAAGACCAACAGGAATCCTACGAGCAGTACTTC.

The chain couples TRBV19 to TRBJ2-7, with 7 bases that match TRBD1. Germline CDR1 LNHDA, CDR2 SQIVND (reference sequence). The CDR3 runs to 12 residues. The J segment lost 5 bases and the V segment lost 10 bases, leaving 8 bases of the junction unmatched. CDR3: CATARGPHEQYF. CDR3 nucleotides: TGTGCCACGGCAAGGGGGCCCCACGAGCAGTACTTC. Full variable domain (outside the CDR3, taken from reference TRBV19 and TRBJ2-7): DGGITQSPKYLFRKEGQNVTLSCEQNLNHDAMYWYRQDPGQGLRLIYYSQIVNDFQKGDIAEGYSVSREKKESFPLTVTSAQKNPTAFYLCATARGPHEQYFGPGTRLTVT.

This clone was counted only a few times. The rearrangement uses TRBV28 and TRBJ1-6; D remains unclear. CDR3 size: 16 residues. V was clipped by 0 bases and J by 5 bases, with 11 bases between them. The germline V gene encodes CDR1 MDHEN and CDR2 SYDVKM. The CDR3 protein is CASSLWQRVDNSPLHF. CDR3 DNA sequence: TGTGCCAGCAGTTTATGGCAGAGGGTGGATAATTCACCCCTCCACTTT.

The chain combines TRBV2 with TRBJ1-5; a weak D match, TRBD1 (6 bases). The CDR3 has 14 amino acids. Germline CDR1 is SNHLY and CDR2 is FYNNEI. The V end was cut by 2 bases, the J end by 7 bases, with 12 bases between. Written as DNA, the CDR3 is TGTGCCAGCAGTGAAATAGGGGGACACCAGCCCCAGCATTTT. Translating it yields CASSEIGGHQPQHF. Variable domain in full (rest from reference TRBV2 and TRBJ1-5): EPEVTQTPSHQVTQMGQEVILRCVPISNHLYFYWYRQILGQKVEFLVSFYNNEISEKSEIFDDQFSVERPDGSNFTLKIRSTKLEDSAMYFCASSEIGGHQPQHFGDGTRLSIL.

V is TRBV5-1 and J is TRBJ2-7, with D possibly being TRBD1 (5 bases). Germline CDR1 and CDR2: SGHRS and YFSETQ. The CDR3 sequence is 15 residues long. Trimming removed 0 bases at V and 5 bases at J, with 15 bases between. The CDR3 reads CASSLERSRAHEQYF. For the CDR3, the DNA is TGCGCCAGCAGCTTGGAGCGAAGCAGGGCCCACGAGCAGTACTTC.

This chain joins TRBV19 and TRBJ2-2; possible D gene TRBD1, 5 bases. The V end lost 7 bases, the J end lost 5 bases, and 11 bases lay between the germline ends. CDR1 and CDR2 from the germline V gene are LNHDA and SQIVND (reference sequence). The CDR3 runs 13 residues. The DNA of the CDR3 is TGTGCCAGTACACCAGGGTCAACCGGGGAGCTGTTTTTT. Translation: CASTPGSTGELFF.

The sample holds one count of this clone. The chain couples TRBV11-3 to TRBJ2-5, with D uncertain. This CDR3 is built from 12 residues. V was pared by 2 bases and J by 5 bases, with 6 bases between. Germline CDR1 SGHNT, CDR2 YENEEA. The DNA of the CDR3 is TGTGCCAGCAGCTTACTATCGGAGACCCAGTACTTC. Amino acids: CASSLLSETQYF.

The rearrangement joins TRBV6-5 to TRBJ1-3; 7 bases match TRBD1. The V gene's germline CDR1 is MNHEY and CDR2 SVGAGI. The CDR3 length is 15 residues. V dropped 6 bases and J dropped 6; count of bases not matched to a gene: 11. CDR3 DNA: TGTGCCAGCAGGCGCGCGAAAACAGGGGTAAACACCATATATTTT. Its translation: CASRRAKTGVNTIYF.

The V and J genes are TRBV7-9 and TRBJ2-5, with D unclear. Germline V lookup: CDR1 SEHNR, CDR2 FQNEAQ (reference sequence). CDR3 length equals 15 residues. V gave up 4 bases and J gave up 2 bases, with 14 bases separating them. The CDR3, as DNA: TGTGCCAGCAGCTCGGTTAAGGCCCATCAAGAGACCCAGTACTTC. Protein sequence: CASSSVKAHQETQYF. Full variable domain (rest looked up from reference TRBV7-9 and TRBJ2-5): DTGVSQNPRHKITKRGQNVTFRCDPISEHNRLYWYRQTLGQGPEFLTYFQNEAQLEKSRLLSDRFSAERPKGSFSTLEIQRTEQGDSAMYLCASSSVKAHQETQYFGPGTRLLVL.

V gene TRBV7-2 combines with J gene TRBJ2-5, with 8 bases identical to TRBD2. From germline, CDR1 is SGHTA and CDR2 FQGNSA. This CDR3 spans 12 amino acids. Unmatched junction bases numbered 4, after V lost 8 bases and J lost 5 bases. CDR3 nucleotide sequence: TGTGCCAGCCGCGGGGGGTATGAGACCCAGTACTTC. Protein sequence: CASRGGYETQYF.

The genes are TRBV11-2 and TRBJ2-1; tentatively, D is TRBD2 (6 bases). V lost 2 bases and J lost 0, with 14 bases in between. CDR1 and CDR2 (germline): SGHAT, FQNNGV. The CDR3 is made up of 17 amino acids. The CDR3 nucleotides are TGTGCCAGCAGCTTAATGACGGGGGTGGGCTCCTACAATGAGCAGTTCTTC. Protein product: CASSLMTGVGSYNEQFF.

The CDR3 spells CASSRGQGDEQYF. Written as DNA, the CDR3 is TGTGCCAGTAGCAGAGGACAGGGTGACGAGCAGTACTTC. The rearrangement joins TRBV19 to TRBJ2-7; 8 positions match TRBD1. Trimming at V came to 6 bases and at J to 5 bases, leaving 6 bases not matched to a gene. The CDR3 has 13 amino acids. Germline assignment: CDR1 LNHDA and CDR2 SQIVND (reference sequence).

This clone occurred a few times. The rearrangement uses TRBV6-1 and TRBJ2-7; unclear D gene. The CDR3 spans 11 residues. Trimming stripped 4 bases from V and 4 bases from J, with 5 bases between. Germline V lookup: CDR1 MNHNS, CDR2 SASEGT. CDR3 protein: CASSVGYEQYF. In DNA, the CDR3 is TGTGCCAGCAGTGTTGGATACGAGCAGTACTTC.

V and J are TRBV18 and TRBJ1-1; the D is unclear. Germline V gives CDR1 KGHSH, CDR2 LQKENI. The germline V and J ends were trimmed by 3 bases and 1 base, with 12 bases remaining between them. The CDR3 length is 15 residues. As DNA, the CDR3 is TGTGCCAGCTCACCGGGCCTCGGGTCGAACACTGAAGCTTTCTTT. Encoded protein: CASSPGLGSNTEAFF.

This rearrangement joins TRBV7-2 to TRBJ2-7; 8 bases align to TRBD2. Trimming took 1 base from V and 7 from J; bases not matched to a gene: 12. CDR1 and CDR2 from the germline V gene are SGHTA and FQGNSA. The CDR3 covers 16 residues. CDR3 in amino acids: CASSLGAEAGVYEQYF. CDR3 coding DNA: TGTGCCAGCAGCTTAGGAGCGGAAGCGGGGGTTTATGAGCAGTACTTC.

The gene calls are TRBV6-6 and TRBJ2-7; the match to TRBD1 covers 7 bases. Per the germline V gene, CDR1 is MNHNY and CDR2 is SVGAGI (reference sequence). Unmatched junction bases numbered 6, after V lost 6 bases and J lost 7 bases. The CDR3 consists of 12 residues. The CDR3 coding sequence is TGTGCCAGCAGCAGGGGGACGGGGGAGCAGTACTTC. Translated: CASSRGTGEQYF.

V gene TRBV7-2 combines with J gene TRBJ1-6; D is unresolved. CDR1 is SGHTA, CDR2 FQGNSA, per germline. The ends were cut back, 1 base at V and 7 bases at J, with 8 bases in the middle. CDR3 length: 14 residues. CDR3 region: CASSLGVGNSPLHF. DNA for the CDR3: TGTGCCAGCAGCTTAGGGGTCGGGAATTCACCCCTCCACTTT.

The genes are TRBV5-5 and TRBJ2-6; a possible D gene is TRBD2 (5 bases). The germline V and J ends were trimmed by 0 bases and 4 bases, with 11 bases remaining between them. The length of the CDR3 is 16 residues. Germline CDR1 SGHKS, CDR2 YYEKEE (reference sequence). The DNA for the CDR3 is TGTGCCAGCAGCTTGGTCAGAGGGCTCGGGGCCAACGTCCTGACTTTC. Protein: CASSLVRGLGANVLTF.